What follows are 30 T cell receptor beta chains derived from one specimen sequenced in a study of blood T cell repertoires in COVID-19. Sequencing used immunoSEQ multiplex PCR; TCRdb keeps in-frame clones, though not all of them. The sample comprises fewer than 350,000 clones, around 90% of which are singletons, and roughly 2% rests with the top ten. Sequencing used PBMCs or T cells enriched from blood (not recorded which). The receptor source for this set is a woman aged 40 to 50 with acute COVID-19.

The chain employs TRBV28 and TRBJ2-5; D gene unclear. The CDR3 consists of 14 residues. Germline V lookup: CDR1 MDHEN, CDR2 SYDVKM. V was trimmed by 1 base and J by 2 bases, leaving 8 bases between them. CDR3 region: CASSLYPPQETQYF. The CDR3 coding sequence is TGTGCCAGCAGTTTATATCCCCCTCAAGAGACCCAGTACTTC.

This rearrangement joins TRBV4-2 to TRBJ2-2; TRBD2 is a possible D gene (6 bases). The CDR3 sequence is 14 residues long. In germline, CDR1 is LGHNA, CDR2 YNFKEQ. V gave up 0 bases and J gave up 7 bases, with 9 bases separating them. Here the CDR3 reads CASSQEEGFGELFF. CDR3 DNA: TGTGCCAGCAGCCAAGAGGAGGGGTTCGGGGAGCTGTTTTTT.

Points on this clone: The sample contains more than one DNA sequence encoding this CDR3. The chain joins TRBV30 to TRBJ1-1; D is possibly TRBD1 (6 bases). V lost 0 bases and J 1 base, leaving 9 bases between the germline ends. CDR3 length: 14 residues. Germline CDR1 reads GTSNPN; CDR2 reads SVGIG (reference sequence). The CDR3 spells CAWSVLGGNTEAFF. DNA of the CDR3: TGTGCCTGGAGTGTACTAGGGGGGAACACTGAAGCTTTCTTT.

A note on this clone: The same CDR3 can be traced to other DNA sequences in this sample. The genes are TRBV28 and TRBJ1-2; maybe TRBD1 (5 bases). The CDR3 totals 14 residues. Trimming shortened V by 4 bases and J by 5 bases, and 14 bases separated the two germline ends. Germline loops: CDR1 MDHEN, CDR2 SYDVKM. The CDR3 DNA is TGTGCCAGCAGTTCCCGGGGGAGGGGTTATGGCTACACCTTC. Protein: CASSSRGRGYGYTF.

J is TRBJ2-7 and V is TRBV18, with 7 bases fitting TRBD2. The CDR3 runs 15 residues. Germline V lookup: CDR1 KGHSH, CDR2 LQKENI. Trimming at V came to 2 bases and at J to 3 bases, leaving 7 bases not matched to a gene. CDR3 DNA sequence: TGTGCCAGCTCACCAAGCGGGAACCCGCGCTACGAGCAGTACTTC. It yields the protein CASSPSGNPRYEQYF.

V gene TRBV15 combines with J gene TRBJ2-7; TRBD1 agrees at 7 bases. V shed 0 bases and J 2 bases; nucleotides not matched to a gene: 7. The CDR3 is 16 residues long. Germline CDR1 is LNHNV and CDR2 is YYDKDF (reference sequence). CDR3 residues: CATSRDRVTGAYEQYF. The CDR3 DNA is TGTGCCACCAGCAGAGATCGTGTAACAGGGGCCTACGAGCAGTACTTC.

The chain recombines TRBV19 with TRBJ1-3; D is ambiguous. CDR3 length: 14 residues. Deletions cut 1 base from V and 5 bases from J, with 9 bases between. In germline, CDR1 is LNHDA, CDR2 SQIVND (reference sequence). CDR3 in amino acids: CASSIGPTRNTIYF. The CDR3 nucleotides read TGTGCCAGTAGTATAGGGCCCACCAGAAACACCATATATTTT.

This sequence joins TRBV5-4 and TRBJ2-3; maybe TRBD1 (5 bases). With 2 bases removed from V and 5 bases from J, the gap between germline ends came to 9 bases. The CDR3 contains 13 residues. CDR1 SGHNT and CDR2 YYREEE come from the germline V gene (reference sequence). This chain's CDR3 is CASSFGAEDTQYF. CDR3 coding DNA: TGTGCCAGCAGCTTTGGGGCGGAAGATACGCAGTATTTT.

The V and J genes are TRBV7-2 and TRBJ2-5; TRBD2 agrees at 9 bases. CDR1 SGHTA and CDR2 FQGNSA come from the germline V gene. V dropped 1 base and J dropped 12; count of bases not matched to a gene: 6. The CDR3 contains 13 residues. The CDR3 DNA reads as TGTGCCAGCAGCTTAGACTTTAGCGGGGGAGAGTACTTC. Translation gives CASSLDFSGGEYF.

This clone was found once. This CDR3 is also generated by other DNA sequences in the sample. Here the CDR3 reads CASSVTGYEQYF. CDR3 nucleotides: TGTGCCAGCAGTGTGACAGGGTACGAGCAGTACTTC. The chain has TRBV2 and TRBJ2-7; 7 bases map to TRBD1. Germline assignment: CDR1 SNHLY and CDR2 FYNNEI. The CDR3 has 12 residues. Trimming at V came to 4 bases and at J to 4 bases, leaving 1 base not matched to a gene.

This clone was observed a few times. The chain uses TRBV24-1 and TRBJ2-2; 12 bases match TRBD2. From germline, CDR1 is KGHDR and CDR2 SFDVKD. This CDR3 region has 15 residues. J lost 7 bases, V lost 9 bases, and 8 bases had no gene match. The CDR3 DNA reads as TGTGCCACCTCCGGACTAGCGGGGCTCGGCGGGGAGCTGTTTTTT. Its protein is CATSGLAGLGGELFF.

The chain joins TRBV30 to TRBJ2-1; 7 bases match TRBD1. After removal of 5 bases from V and 4 bases from J, the junction contained 11 bases not matched to a gene. This CDR3 has 15 residues. Germline V gives CDR1 GTSNPN, CDR2 SVGIG (reference sequence). The CDR3 spells CAWSLGDRRYNEQFF. In DNA form, the CDR3 reads TGTGCCTGGTCCCTCGGGGACAGAAGATACAATGAGCAGTTCTTC.

The chain joins TRBV5-1 to TRBJ2-7; TRBD1 matches at 10 bases. The CDR3 has 16 amino acids. Losses at the gene ends were 4 bases for V and 2 bases for J; bases not matched to a gene: 9. Germline CDR1 reads SGHRS; CDR2 reads YFSETQ. CDR3 sequence: CASSLGGTGAAYEQYF. CDR3 DNA sequence: TGCGCCAGCAGCCTGGGGGGGACAGGGGCGGCCTACGAGCAGTACTTC.

The rearrangement links TRBV9 to TRBJ2-5, with D perhaps matching TRBD1 (6 bases). Germline-derived CDR1 and CDR2 are SGDLS and YYNGEE. Trimming pared 4 bases from V and 5 bases from J, leaving 15 bases between. This CDR3 has 14 amino acids. The CDR3 DNA sequence: TGTGCCAGCAGCCCCGGACAGTCTGGGGAGACCCAGTACTTC. The encoded protein is CASSPGQSGETQYF.

V is TRBV7-8 and J is TRBJ2-1, with TRBD2 matching over 7 bases. After removal of 5 bases from V and 6 bases from J, the junction contained 10 bases not matched to a gene. Germline-derived CDR1 and CDR2 are SGHVS and FQNEAQ. This CDR3 spans 15 amino acids. CDR3 nucleotide sequence: TGTGCCAGCAGCCTAGGAGGCGGGAGCACCAATGAGCAGTTCTTC. Its protein product is CASSLGGGSTNEQFF.

The chain employs TRBV4-2 and TRBJ2-1; D possibly corresponds to TRBD2 (5 bases). The CDR3 sequence is 12 residues long. V was clipped by 6 bases and J by 6 bases, with 9 bases between them. Germline CDR1 reads LGHNA; CDR2 reads YNFKEQ. The CDR3, as DNA: TGTGCCAGCAGTCCCAGCGGCAATGAGCAGTTCTTC. It is translated as CASSPSGNEQFF.

This clone was detected once. The rearrangement links TRBV6-6 to TRBJ2-1; 12 bases match TRBD2. Germline V lookup: CDR1 MNHNY, CDR2 SVGAGI (reference sequence). Trimming cost V 5 bases and J 10 bases; bases outside gene matches: 18. The CDR3 runs 18 residues. The CDR3: CASSHDPTTSGGSREQFF. CDR3 in DNA: TGTGCCAGCAGTCACGACCCCACGACTAGCGGGGGTAGTAGGGAGCAGTTCTTC.

This chain joins TRBV28 and TRBJ1-2, with a tentative D call TRBD1 (5 bases). CDR1 and CDR2 (germline): MDHEN, SYDVKM. The V gene lost 5 bases and the J gene lost 8 bases, with 12 bases spanning the gap. The CDR3 totals 12 residues. CDR3 in amino acids: CASSQTVRGYTF. The CDR3 coding sequence is TGTGCCAGCAGTCAGACAGTTCGAGGCTACACCTTC.

The rearrangement links TRBV2 to TRBJ1-6; D is perhaps TRBD1 (6 bases). Trimming shortened V by 1 base and J by 7 bases, and 20 bases separated the two germline ends. The CDR3 runs 18 residues. Germline-derived CDR1 and CDR2 are SNHLY and FYNNEI. The CDR3 nucleotides read TGTGCCAGCAGTGAAGACAGGGAAAGTGTCAGTGGGAATTCACCCCTCCACTTT. It codes for CASSEDRESVSGNSPLHF.

This chain joins TRBV7-8 and TRBJ1-5; perhaps TRBD1 as D (6 bases). This CDR3 contains 13 residues. Between the trimmed V and J ends, which lost 4 bases and 6 bases, there was a span of 10 bases. Germline V gives CDR1 SGHVS, CDR2 FQNEAQ. The CDR3 spells CASSSLDSQPQHF. The CDR3 DNA is TGTGCCAGCAGCTCCTTGGACAGTCAGCCCCAGCATTTT.

The chain couples TRBV15 to TRBJ1-2; perhaps TRBD1 as D (5 bases). The germline gives CDR1 LNHNV, CDR2 YYDKDF (reference sequence). CDR3 size: 14 residues. Trimming stripped 5 bases from V and 8 bases from J, with 18 bases between. CDR3 DNA sequence: TGTGCCACCAGCCACCGGGGGAGTTGGAAGGGCTACACCTTC. This sequence encodes CATSHRGSWKGYTF.

This clone was picked up one time. The V gene is TRBV9, the J gene TRBJ2-3; TRBD2 aligns across 7 bases. Germline CDR1 SGDLS, CDR2 YYNGEE. Losses at the gene ends were 3 bases for V and 2 bases for J; bases not matched to a gene: 6. This CDR3 comprises 15 residues. CDR3 region: CASSARERFTDTQYF. The DNA of the CDR3 is TGTGCCAGCAGCGCGCGGGAGAGATTCACAGATACGCAGTATTTT.

The chain carries TRBV30 and TRBJ2-7; D is perhaps TRBD1 (6 bases). This CDR3 spans 11 amino acids. Germline V CDR1 and CDR2: GTSNPN, SVGIG (reference sequence). Trimming pared 3 bases from V and 8 bases from J, leaving 11 bases between. The CDR3 is CAWSMDRKQYF. DNA of the CDR3: TGTGCCTGGAGCATGGACAGAAAGCAGTACTTC.

The chain uses TRBV7-2 and TRBJ1-3; no clear D. This CDR3 contains 14 residues. Per germline, CDR1 SGHTA and CDR2 FQGNSA. V was cut by 3 bases and J by 2 bases, with 8 bases left in between. The CDR3 nucleotides read TGTGCCAGCAGCTTTGACATTACTGGAAACACCATATATTTT. It codes for CASSFDITGNTIYF.

V is TRBV4-1 and J is TRBJ2-7; 7 bases map to TRBD2. Germline V CDR1 and CDR2: MGHRA, YSYEKL. The CDR3 has 15 residues. V gave up 0 bases and J gave up 3 bases; unmatched junction bases: 5. CDR3 sequence: CASSQDGRALYEQYF. The CDR3 region has the DNA TGCGCCAGCAGCCAAGATGGGAGGGCACTCTACGAGCAGTACTTC.

This clone was seen a single time. The chain employs TRBV28 and TRBJ1-2; no clear D gene. The germline CDR1 and CDR2 sequences are MDHEN and SYDVKM. V was pared by 3 bases and J by 3 bases, with 8 bases between. This CDR3 is built from 13 residues. The CDR3 is CASSLEQHYGYTF. CDR3 nucleotides: TGTGCCAGCAGTTTGGAGCAGCACTATGGCTACACCTTC.

This clone was seen just once. This sequence joins TRBV7-2 and TRBJ2-1; TRBD2 matches 10 bases. The J segment lost 10 bases and the V segment lost 0 bases, leaving 6 bases of the junction unmatched. This CDR3 spans 15 amino acids. Germline V gene data show CDR1 as SGHTA and CDR2 as FQGNSA. CDR3 loop: CASSLAGSGRGEQFF. The CDR3 nucleotides are TGTGCCAGCAGCTTAGCGGGGAGCGGGAGGGGCGAGCAGTTCTTC.

The chain recombines TRBV4-3 with TRBJ2-2; D is possibly TRBD1 (5 bases). The CDR3 sequence is 17 residues long. With 0 bases removed from V and 2 bases from J, the gap between germline ends came to 13 bases. Germline V gives CDR1 LGHNA, CDR2 YSLEER. CDR3 amino acids: CASSQDLGQLNTGELFF. The CDR3 DNA is TGCGCCAGCAGCCAAGATCTCGGACAACTAAACACCGGGGAGCTGTTTTTT.

V is TRBV21-1 and J is TRBJ1-5. TRBV21-1 is flagged as a pseudogene. The CDR3 is 14 residues long. The CDR3 DNA sequence: TGTGCCAGCAGCAGGCCCCGGGGCAATCAGCCCCAGCATTTT. Translation gives CASSRPRGNQPQHF.

This chain connects TRBV7-2 to TRBJ2-1; 7 nucleotides match TRBD1. Germline-derived CDR1 and CDR2 are SGHTA and FQGNSA. CDR3 length: 15 amino acids. V dropped 4 bases and J dropped 7; count of bases not matched to a gene: 10. The CDR3 DNA reads TGTGCCAGCAGCTGGGCAGGGGGTACGTGGAATGAGCAGTTCTTC. As protein: CASSWAGGTWNEQFF.